This T cell receptor (beta chain) was retrieved from a study of T cells in narcolepsy. TCRdb's table, derived via immunoSEQ multiplex PCR, lists solely in-frame clones and lacks some. The sample has tens of thousands of clones, around 92% seen once. The sequence derives from a human donor with narcolepsy. The specimen was CD45RA- memory CD4+ T cells from PBMCs.

The DNA of the CDR3 is TGTGCCAGCAGGGACAGGGGAAAAACTGAAGCTTTCTTT. This gives the protein CASRDRGKTEAFF. The chain employs TRBV28 and TRBJ1-1; 9 bases line up with TRBD1. V gave up 6 bases and J gave up 5 bases; unmatched junction bases: 4. Germline V gene data show CDR1 as MDHEN and CDR2 as SYDVKM. The CDR3 length is 13 residues.